A few counts support the clone carrying this T cell receptor beta chain. Unique molecular identifiers were built into the TCRbeta library. Via MiXCR, TCRdb re-called the PCR reads, giving one row per CDR3 protein. The table has some 240,000 distinct CDR3 sequences, about 8.8% seen once. The CDR3 sequence is 15 residues long. CDR1 is MNHEY, CDR2 SVGAGI, per germline. Trimming cost V 2 bases and J 2 bases, with 12 bases left between them. The data originate from a study of T-cell reconstitution after alpha-beta-depleted transplantation in children. The sequence derives from a human donor who donated a stem cell graft to a child with SCID. V is TRBV6-5 and J is TRBJ2-5; D perhaps matches TRBD2 (5 bases). Here the sequenced sample was PBMCs from the stem cell graft donor, taken from the stem cell graft. Here the CDR3 reads CASSYGLAVQETQYF. CDR3 bases: TGTGCCAGCAGTTACGGCCTAGCTGTTCAAGAGACCCAGTACTTC.